Below are 9 T cell receptor beta chains sequenced from a single sample in a study of cytomegalovirus exposure and HLA in healthy donors. Vbeta (60) and Jbeta (13) primers were used in the PCR. TCRdb keeps only in-frame clones here, not all; method: immunoSEQ multiplex PCR. The sample holds over 90,000 clones, roughly 60% seen once. The sequencing input was PBMCs. The source of these receptors is a human donor in good health.

This clone was observed a few times. The J gene is TRBJ1-5, the V gene TRBV2; TRBD1 matches at 7 bases. Germline V gene sequence: CDR1 SNHLY, CDR2 FYNNEI. The length of the CDR3 is 13 residues. The V gene end was trimmed by 6 bases and the J gene end by 6 bases; junction bases not matched to a gene: 5. The CDR3 loop reads CASSDRGLQPQHF. Here the CDR3 DNA reads TGTGCCAGCAGCGATAGGGGGCTTCAGCCCCAGCATTTT. Supplemented by reference TRBV2 and TRBJ1-5, the full variable domain reads EPEVTQTPSHQVTQMGQEVILRCVPISNHLYFYWYRQILGQKVEFLVSFYNNEISEKSEIFDDQFSVERPDGSNFTLKIRSTKLEDSAMYFCASSDRGLQPQHFGDGTRLSIL.

V is TRBV29-1 and J is TRBJ2-1, with 11 bases fitting TRBD2. With V trimmed by 4 bases and J by 5 bases, 1 base remained unmatched. CDR1 SQVTM and CDR2 ANQGSEA come from the germline V gene. The CDR3 contains 13 residues. This CDR3 reads CSVGLAGHNEQFF. DNA of the CDR3: TGCAGCGTTGGACTAGCGGGACACAATGAGCAGTTCTTC.

The rearrangement joins TRBV5-1 to TRBJ1-4; 9 nucleotides line up with TRBD1. From germline, CDR1 is SGHRS and CDR2 YFSETQ. Germline trimming cut 4 bases from V and 2 bases from J; bases unmatched to any gene: 9. The CDR3 has 17 amino acids. In nucleotides, the CDR3 is TGCGCCAGCAGCGCCGACAGGGGGACGTCGACTAATGAAAAACTGTTTTTT. This codes for CASSADRGTSTNEKLFF.

This chain connects TRBV11-2 to TRBJ1-1; TRBD1 matches at 7 bases. Trimming took 1 base from V and 13 from J; bases not matched to a gene: 6. The CDR3 spans 12 residues. Germline V gene lookup returns CDR1 SGHAT and CDR2 FQNNGV. CDR3 DNA: TGTGCCAGCAGCTTAGGACAGGGTGTTCTTTTCTTT. This encodes CASSLGQGVLFF.

This chain links TRBV29-1 with TRBJ2-2; 9 nucleotides match TRBD2. J gave up 6 bases and V 6 bases, and 8 bases lay outside the gene matches. The V gene's germline CDR1 is SQVTM and CDR2 ANQGSEA. This CDR3 has 14 amino acids. This CDR3 reads CSVKAGGVSGELFF. The CDR3, as DNA: TGCAGCGTGAAAGCGGGAGGCGTCTCCGGGGAGCTGTTTTTT.

This clone was counted between two and nine times. The chain couples TRBV19 to TRBJ2-5; D ambiguous. Trimming took 1 base from V and 1 from J, leaving 10 bases between them. Germline CDR1 is LNHDA and CDR2 is SQIVND (reference sequence). The CDR3 runs to 15 residues. The CDR3 bases are TGTGCCAGTAGTATAGTGGGCCTACCCCAAGAGACCCAGTACTTC. It is translated as CASSIVGLPQETQYF.

The CDR3 nucleotides are TGTGCCAGCAGCCCCGGTTGGGGAGCACGGAATGAGCAGTTCTTC. This translates into CASSPGWGARNEQFF. The chain uses TRBV6-6 and TRBJ2-1, with D perhaps TRBD2 (5 bases). This CDR3 is built from 15 residues. Germline V gene data show CDR1 as MNHNY and CDR2 as SVGAGI (reference sequence). V lost 6 bases and J 7 bases, leaving 19 bases between the germline ends.

The chain has TRBV27 and TRBJ2-1; 9 bases agree with TRBD2. Trimming removed 6 bases from V and 7 bases from J; junction bases left unmatched: 10. CDR3 length: 15 amino acids. Germline CDR1 MNHEY, CDR2 SMNVEV (reference sequence). CDR3 amino acids: CASRNIAGAFNEQFF. CDR3 in DNA: TGTGCCAGCAGGAATATAGCGGGAGCTTTTAATGAGCAGTTCTTC.

This clone was recorded a few times. This chain connects TRBV27 to TRBJ1-4; no clear D. Germline loops: CDR1 MNHEY, CDR2 SMNVEV (reference sequence). V dropped 5 bases and J dropped 8 bases, with 9 bases sitting between them. The CDR3 totals 12 residues. The CDR3 loop reads CASSQGGEKLFF. The CDR3 DNA sequence: TGTGCCAGCAGTCAAGGAGGCGAAAAACTGTTTTTT. Based on the CDR3 plus reference TRBV27 and TRBJ1-4, the full variable domain is EAQVTQNPRYLITVTGKKLTVTCSQNMNHEYMSWYRQDPGLGLRQIYYSMNVEVTDKGDVPEGYKVSRKEKRNFPLILESPSPNQTSLYFCASSQGGEKLFFGSGTQLSVL.